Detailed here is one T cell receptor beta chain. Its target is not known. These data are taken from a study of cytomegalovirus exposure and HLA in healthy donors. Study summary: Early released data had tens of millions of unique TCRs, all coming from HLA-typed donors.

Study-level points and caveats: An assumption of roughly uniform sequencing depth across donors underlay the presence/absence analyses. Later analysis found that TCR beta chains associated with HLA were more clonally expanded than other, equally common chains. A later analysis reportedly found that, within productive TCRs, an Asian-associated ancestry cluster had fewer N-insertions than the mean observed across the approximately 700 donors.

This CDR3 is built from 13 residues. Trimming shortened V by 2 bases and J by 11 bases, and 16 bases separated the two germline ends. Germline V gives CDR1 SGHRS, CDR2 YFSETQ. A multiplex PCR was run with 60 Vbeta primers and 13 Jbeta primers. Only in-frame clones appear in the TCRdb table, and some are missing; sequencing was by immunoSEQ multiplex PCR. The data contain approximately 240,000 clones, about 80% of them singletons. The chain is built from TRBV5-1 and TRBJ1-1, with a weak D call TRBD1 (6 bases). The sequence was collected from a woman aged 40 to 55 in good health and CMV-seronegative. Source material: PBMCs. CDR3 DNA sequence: TGCGCCAGCAGCTTTGGCCCGGGGGGCGGTGCTTTCTTT. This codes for CASSFGPGGGAFF.